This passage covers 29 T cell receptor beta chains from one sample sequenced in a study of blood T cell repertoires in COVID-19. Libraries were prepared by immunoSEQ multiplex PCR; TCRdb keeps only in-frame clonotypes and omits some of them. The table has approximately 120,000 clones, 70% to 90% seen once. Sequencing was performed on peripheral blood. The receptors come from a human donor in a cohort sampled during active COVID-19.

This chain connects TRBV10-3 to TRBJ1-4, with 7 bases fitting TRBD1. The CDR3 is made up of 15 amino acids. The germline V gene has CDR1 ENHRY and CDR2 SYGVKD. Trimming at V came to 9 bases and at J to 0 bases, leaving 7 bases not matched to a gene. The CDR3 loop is CAMNETGSTNEKLFF. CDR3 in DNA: TGTGCCATGAATGAGACAGGGTCAACTAATGAAAAACTGTTTTTT.

CDR3 region: CASSYSSGGSVGGYTF. The CDR3 region has the DNA TGTGCCAGCAGTTACTCTTCAGGGGGCAGTGTCGGTGGCTACACCTTC. The V call is TRBV6-2 or TRBV6-3, the J call TRBJ1-2; 8 bases map to TRBD1. The junction had 10 bases not matched to a gene; V was cut back by 0 bases and J by 7 bases. This CDR3 spans 16 amino acids. Germline loops: CDR1 MNHEY, CDR2 SVGEGT.

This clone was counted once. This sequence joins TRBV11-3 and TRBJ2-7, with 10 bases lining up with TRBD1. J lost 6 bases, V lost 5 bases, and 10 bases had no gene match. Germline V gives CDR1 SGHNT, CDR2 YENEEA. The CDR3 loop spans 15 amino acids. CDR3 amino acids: CASSPRDRGEPEQYF. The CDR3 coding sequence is TGTGCCAGCAGCCCCCGGGACAGGGGTGAACCCGAGCAGTACTTC.

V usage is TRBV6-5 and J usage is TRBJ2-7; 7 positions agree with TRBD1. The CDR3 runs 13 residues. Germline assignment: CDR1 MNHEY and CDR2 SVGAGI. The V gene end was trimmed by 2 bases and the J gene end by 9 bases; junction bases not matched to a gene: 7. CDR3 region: CASSYPGQRRQYF. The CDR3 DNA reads TGTGCCAGCAGTTACCCGGGACAGCGTCGGCAGTACTTC.

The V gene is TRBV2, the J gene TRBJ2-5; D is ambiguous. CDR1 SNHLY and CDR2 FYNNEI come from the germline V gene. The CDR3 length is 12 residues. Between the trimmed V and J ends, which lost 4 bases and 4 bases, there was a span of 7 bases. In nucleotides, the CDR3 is TGTGCCAGCAGTGTGACGGGAGAGACCCAGTACTTC. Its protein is CASSVTGETQYF. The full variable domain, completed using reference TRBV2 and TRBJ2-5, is EPEVTQTPSHQVTQMGQEVILRCVPISNHLYFYWYRQILGQKVEFLVSFYNNEISEKSEIFDDQFSVERPDGSNFTLKIRSTKLEDSAMYFCASSVTGETQYFGPGTRLLVL.

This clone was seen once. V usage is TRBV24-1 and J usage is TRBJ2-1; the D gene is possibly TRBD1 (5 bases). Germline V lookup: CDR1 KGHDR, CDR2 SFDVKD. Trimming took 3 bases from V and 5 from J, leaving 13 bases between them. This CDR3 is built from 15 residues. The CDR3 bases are TGTGCCACCAGTGATAAGCAGGGTCTGCACAATGAGCAGTTCTTC. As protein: CATSDKQGLHNEQFF.

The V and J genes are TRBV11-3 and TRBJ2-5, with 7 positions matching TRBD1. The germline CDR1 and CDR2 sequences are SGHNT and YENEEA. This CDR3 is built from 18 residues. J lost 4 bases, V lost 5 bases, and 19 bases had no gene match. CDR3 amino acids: CASSPGLTGLGEGETQYF. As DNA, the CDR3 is TGTGCCAGCAGCCCAGGACTGACAGGGTTGGGGGAAGGAGAGACCCAGTACTTC.

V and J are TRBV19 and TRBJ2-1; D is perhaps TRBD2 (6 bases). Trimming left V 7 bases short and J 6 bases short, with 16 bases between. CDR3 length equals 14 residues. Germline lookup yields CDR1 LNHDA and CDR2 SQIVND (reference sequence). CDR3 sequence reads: CASKPGVVSNEQFF. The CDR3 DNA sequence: TGTGCCAGTAAGCCGGGAGTAGTATCCAATGAGCAGTTCTTC.

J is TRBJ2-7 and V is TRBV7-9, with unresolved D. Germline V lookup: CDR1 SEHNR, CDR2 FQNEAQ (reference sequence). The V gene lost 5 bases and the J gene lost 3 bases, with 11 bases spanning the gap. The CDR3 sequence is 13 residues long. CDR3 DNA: TGTGCCAGCAGCCCCCGGGTCAACTACGAGCAGTACTTC. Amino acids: CASSPRVNYEQYF.

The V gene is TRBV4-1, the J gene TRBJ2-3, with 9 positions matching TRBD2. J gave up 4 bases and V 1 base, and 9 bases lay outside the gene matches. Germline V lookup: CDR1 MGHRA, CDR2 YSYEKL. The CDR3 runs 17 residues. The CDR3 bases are TGCGCCAGCAGCCAAGGACCCGGCGGGAGGGCCCCAGATACGCAGTATTTT. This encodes CASSQGPGGRAPDTQYF.

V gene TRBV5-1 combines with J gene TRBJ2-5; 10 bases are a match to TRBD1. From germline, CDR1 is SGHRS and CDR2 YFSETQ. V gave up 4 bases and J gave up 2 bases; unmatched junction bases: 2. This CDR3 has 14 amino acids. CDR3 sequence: CASSVDRGQETQYF. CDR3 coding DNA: TGCGCCAGCAGCGTGGACAGGGGGCAAGAGACCCAGTACTTC. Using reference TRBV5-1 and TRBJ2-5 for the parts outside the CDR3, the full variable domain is KAGVTQTPRYLIKTRGQQVTLSCSPISGHRSVSWYQQTPGQGLQFLFEYFSETQRNKGNFPGRFSGRQFSNSRSEMNVSTLELGDSALYLCASSVDRGQETQYFGPGTRLLVL.

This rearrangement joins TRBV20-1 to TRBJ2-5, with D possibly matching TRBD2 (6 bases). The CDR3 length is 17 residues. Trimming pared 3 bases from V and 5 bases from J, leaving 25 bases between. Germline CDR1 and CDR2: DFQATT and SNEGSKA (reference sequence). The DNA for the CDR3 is TGCAGTGCTAGTCCACCCGGAGGCAGCCCGCGGGGTGAGACCCAGTACTTC. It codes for CSASPPGGSPRGETQYF.

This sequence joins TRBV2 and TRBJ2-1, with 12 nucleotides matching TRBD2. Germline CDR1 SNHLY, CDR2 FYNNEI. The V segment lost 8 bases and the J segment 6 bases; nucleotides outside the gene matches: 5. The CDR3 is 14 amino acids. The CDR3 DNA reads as TGTGCCAGCGACATGACTAGCGGGAGCAATGAGCAGTTCTTC. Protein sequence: CASDMTSGSNEQFF.

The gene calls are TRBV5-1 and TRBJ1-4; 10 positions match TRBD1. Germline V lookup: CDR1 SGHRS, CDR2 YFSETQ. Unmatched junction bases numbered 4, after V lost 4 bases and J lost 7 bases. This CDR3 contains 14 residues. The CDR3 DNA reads TGCGCCAGCAGCCCGGGACAGGGGAGTGAAAAACTGTTTTTT. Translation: CASSPGQGSEKLFF.

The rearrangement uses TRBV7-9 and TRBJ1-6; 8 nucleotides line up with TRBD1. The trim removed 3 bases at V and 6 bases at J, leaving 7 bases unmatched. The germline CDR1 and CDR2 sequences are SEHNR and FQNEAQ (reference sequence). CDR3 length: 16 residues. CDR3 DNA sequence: TGTGCCAGCAGCTTTGACAGGGGTGTAGGTAATTCACCCCTCCACTTT. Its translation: CASSFDRGVGNSPLHF.

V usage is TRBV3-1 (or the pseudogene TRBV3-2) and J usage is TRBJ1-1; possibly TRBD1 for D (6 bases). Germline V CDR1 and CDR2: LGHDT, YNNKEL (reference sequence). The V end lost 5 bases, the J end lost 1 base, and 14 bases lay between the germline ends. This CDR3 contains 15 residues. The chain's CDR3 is CASSRKGGWNTEAFF. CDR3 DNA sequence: TGTGCCAGCAGCAGAAAAGGGGGATGGAACACTGAAGCTTTCTTT.

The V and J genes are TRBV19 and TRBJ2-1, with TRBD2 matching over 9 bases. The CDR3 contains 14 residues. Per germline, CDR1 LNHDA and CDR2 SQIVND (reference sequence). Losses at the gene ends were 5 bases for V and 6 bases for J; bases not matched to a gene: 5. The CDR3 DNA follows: TGTGCCAGTAGTCCGGGACTAGCTAGCAATGAGCAGTTCTTC. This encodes CASSPGLASNEQFF.

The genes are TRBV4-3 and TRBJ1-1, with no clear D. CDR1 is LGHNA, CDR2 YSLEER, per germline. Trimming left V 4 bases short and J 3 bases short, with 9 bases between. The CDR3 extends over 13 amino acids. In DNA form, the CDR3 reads TGCGCCAGCAGCCTCGGGTGGGACACTGAAGCTTTCTTT. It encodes CASSLGWDTEAFF.

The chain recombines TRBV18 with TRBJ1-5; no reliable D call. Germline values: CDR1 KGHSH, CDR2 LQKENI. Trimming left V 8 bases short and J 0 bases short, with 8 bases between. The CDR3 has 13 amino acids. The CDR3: CASAGYSNQPQHF. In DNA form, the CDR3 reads TGTGCCAGCGCGGGGTATAGCAATCAGCCCCAGCATTTT. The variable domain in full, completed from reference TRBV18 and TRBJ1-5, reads NAGVMQNPRHLVRRRGQEARLRCSPMKGHSHVYWYRQLPEEGLKFMVYLQKENIIDESGMPKERFSAEFPKEGPSILRIQQVVRGDSAAYFCASAGYSNQPQHFGDGTRLSIL.

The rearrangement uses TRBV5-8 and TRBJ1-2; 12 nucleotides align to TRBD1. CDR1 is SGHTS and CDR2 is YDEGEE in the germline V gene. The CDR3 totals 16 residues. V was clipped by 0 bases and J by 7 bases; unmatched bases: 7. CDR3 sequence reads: CASSLVKGQGAGGYTF. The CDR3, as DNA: TGTGCCAGCAGCTTGGTTAAGGGACAGGGGGCAGGTGGCTACACCTTC.

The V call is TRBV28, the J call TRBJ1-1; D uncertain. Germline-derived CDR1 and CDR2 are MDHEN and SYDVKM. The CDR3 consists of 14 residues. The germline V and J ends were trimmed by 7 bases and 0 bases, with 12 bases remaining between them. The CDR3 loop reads CASTYRGLNTEAFF. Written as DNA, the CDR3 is TGTGCCAGCACCTACCGGGGATTGAACACTGAAGCTTTCTTT.

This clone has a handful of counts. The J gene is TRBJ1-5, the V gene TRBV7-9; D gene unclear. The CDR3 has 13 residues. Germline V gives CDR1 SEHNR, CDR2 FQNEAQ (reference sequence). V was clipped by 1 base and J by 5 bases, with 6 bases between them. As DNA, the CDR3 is TGTGCCAGCAGCTTAGGCGCGCATCAGCCCCAGCATTTT. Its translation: CASSLGAHQPQHF. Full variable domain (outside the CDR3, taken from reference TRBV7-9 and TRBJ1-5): DTGVSQNPRHKITKRGQNVTFRCDPISEHNRLYWYRQTLGQGPEFLTYFQNEAQLEKSRLLSDRFSAERPKGSFSTLEIQRTEQGDSAMYLCASSLGAHQPQHFGDGTRLSIL.

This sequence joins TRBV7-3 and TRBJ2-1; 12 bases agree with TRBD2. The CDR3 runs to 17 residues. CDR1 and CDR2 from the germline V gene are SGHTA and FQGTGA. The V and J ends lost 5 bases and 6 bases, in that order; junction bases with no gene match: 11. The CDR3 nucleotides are TGTGCCAGCAGCAAAACTGGACTAGCGGGGCCCCTCAATGAGCAGTTCTTC. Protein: CASSKTGLAGPLNEQFF.

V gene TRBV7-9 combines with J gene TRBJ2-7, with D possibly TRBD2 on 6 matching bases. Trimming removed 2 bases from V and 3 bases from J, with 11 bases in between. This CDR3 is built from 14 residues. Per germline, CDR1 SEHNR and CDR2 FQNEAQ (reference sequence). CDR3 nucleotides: TGTGCCAGCAGCTTAAACAGCGGGTTCTACGAGCAGTACTTC. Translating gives CASSLNSGFYEQYF.

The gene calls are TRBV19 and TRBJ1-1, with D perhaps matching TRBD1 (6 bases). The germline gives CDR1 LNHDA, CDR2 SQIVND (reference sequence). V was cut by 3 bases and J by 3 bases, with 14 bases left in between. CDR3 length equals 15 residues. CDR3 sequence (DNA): TGTGCCAGTAGTATTAACAGGGCCCCCGACACTGAAGCTTTCTTT. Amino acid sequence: CASSINRAPDTEAFF.

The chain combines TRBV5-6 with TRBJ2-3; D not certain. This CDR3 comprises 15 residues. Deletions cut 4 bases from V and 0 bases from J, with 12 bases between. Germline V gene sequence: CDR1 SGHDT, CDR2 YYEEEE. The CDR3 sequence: CASSQRVRSTDTQYF. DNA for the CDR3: TGTGCCAGCAGCCAACGGGTGAGAAGCACAGATACGCAGTATTTT.

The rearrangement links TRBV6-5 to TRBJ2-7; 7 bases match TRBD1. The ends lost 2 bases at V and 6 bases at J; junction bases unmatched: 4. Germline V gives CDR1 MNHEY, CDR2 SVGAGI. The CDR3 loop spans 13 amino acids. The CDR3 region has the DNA TGTGCCAGCAGTTACGGGACAGCATTCGAGCAGTACTTC. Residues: CASSYGTAFEQYF.

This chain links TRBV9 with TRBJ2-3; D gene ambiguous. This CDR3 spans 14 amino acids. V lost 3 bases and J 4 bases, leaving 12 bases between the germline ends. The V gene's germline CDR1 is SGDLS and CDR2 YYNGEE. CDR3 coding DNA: TGTGCCAGCAGCGCCGATCGGTTGGCAGATACGCAGTATTTT. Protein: CASSADRLADTQYF.

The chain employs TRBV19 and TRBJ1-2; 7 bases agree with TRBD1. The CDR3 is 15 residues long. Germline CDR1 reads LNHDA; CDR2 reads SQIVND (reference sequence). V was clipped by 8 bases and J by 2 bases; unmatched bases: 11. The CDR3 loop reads CASSLRQGYNYGYTF. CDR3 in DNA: TGTGCCAGTTCGCTTAGACAGGGTTACAACTATGGCTACACCTTC.